These 4 T cell receptor beta chains were sequenced from one sample in a study of CD8+ T cells in alopecia areata. Following extraction, RNA underwent reverse transcription to cDNA, which served as the sequencing template. Sequenced by immunoSEQ multiplex PCR; TCRdb stores in-frame clones only, minus some. This table has 95,000 to 110,000 clones, 45% to 60% appearing once. The sequencing input was CD4+ T cells sorted from blood. These receptors were collected from a human donor in good health.

This clone appeared a single time. The rearrangement uses TRBV30 and TRBJ1-1; unclear D gene. Germline V gene data show CDR1 as GTSNPN and CDR2 as SVGIG (reference sequence). This CDR3 spans 12 amino acids. V lost 8 bases and J lost 0, with 10 bases in between. This CDR3 is CARNGLNTEAFF. CDR3 DNA sequence: TGTGCCCGGAATGGACTGAACACTGAAGCTTTCTTT.

The gene calls are TRBV4-3 and TRBJ2-7; 9 bases are shared with TRBD1. There are 16 residues in the CDR3. Trimming removed 3 bases from V and 1 base from J; junction bases left unmatched: 7. Germline assignment: CDR1 LGHNA and CDR2 YSLEER. The CDR3 DNA follows: TGCGCCAGCAGCCACCGAACAGGGGGCTTATCCTACGAGCAGTACTTC. Amino acid sequence: CASSHRTGGLSYEQYF.

The chain links TRBV28 to TRBJ2-3; 8 nucleotides match TRBD1. The length of the CDR3 is 15 residues. CDR1 and CDR2 (germline): MDHEN, SYDVKM. The ends lost 3 bases at V and 5 bases at J; junction bases unmatched: 7. This chain's CDR3 is CASSFGGTGLDTQYF. The CDR3 DNA is TGTGCCAGCAGTTTCGGAGGGACAGGTCTAGATACGCAGTATTTT. The whole variable domain, filled in from reference TRBV28 and TRBJ2-3, reads DVKVTQSSRYLVKRTGEKVFLECVQDMDHENMFWYRQDPGLGLRLIYFSYDVKMKEKGDIPEGYSVSREKKERFSLILESASTNQTSMYLCASSFGGTGLDTQYFGPGTRLTVL.

This rearrangement joins TRBV7-9 to TRBJ2-3; D unclear. The germline V gene encodes CDR1 SEHNR and CDR2 FQNEAQ (reference sequence). The CDR3 loop spans 15 amino acids. Trimming cost V 2 bases and J 6 bases, with 15 bases left between them. The DNA of the CDR3 is TGTGCCAGCAGCTTAAGGTCGGTCCCCGCGGATACGCAGTATTTT. Translation: CASSLRSVPADTQYF.